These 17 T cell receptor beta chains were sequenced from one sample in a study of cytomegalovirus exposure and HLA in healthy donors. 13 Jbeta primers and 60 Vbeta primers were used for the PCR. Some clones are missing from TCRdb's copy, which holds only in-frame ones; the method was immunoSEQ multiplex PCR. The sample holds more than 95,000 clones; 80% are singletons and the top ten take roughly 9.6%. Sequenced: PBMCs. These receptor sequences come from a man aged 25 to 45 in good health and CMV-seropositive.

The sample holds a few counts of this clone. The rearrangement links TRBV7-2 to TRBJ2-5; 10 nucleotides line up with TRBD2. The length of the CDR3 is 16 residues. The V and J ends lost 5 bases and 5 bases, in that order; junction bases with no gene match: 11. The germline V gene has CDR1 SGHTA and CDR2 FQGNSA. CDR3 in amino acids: CASSPLLSGGEETQYF. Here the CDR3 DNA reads TGTGCCAGCAGCCCCCTGCTCAGCGGGGGGGAGGAGACCCAGTACTTC.

CDR3 protein: CASSPLYNNSPLHF. The CDR3 bases are TGTGCCAGCAGCCCGTTATATAATAATTCACCCCTCCACTTT. The chain joins TRBV28 to TRBJ1-6; D is ambiguous. Trimming left V 6 bases short and J 5 bases short, with 11 bases between. CDR3 size: 14 residues. The germline V gene encodes CDR1 MDHEN and CDR2 SYDVKM.

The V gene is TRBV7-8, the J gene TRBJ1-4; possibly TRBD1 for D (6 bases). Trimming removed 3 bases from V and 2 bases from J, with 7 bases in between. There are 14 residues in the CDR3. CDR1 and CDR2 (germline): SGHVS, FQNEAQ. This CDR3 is CASSFRGTNEKLFF. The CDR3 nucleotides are TGTGCCAGCAGCTTCAGGGGTACTAATGAAAAACTGTTTTTT.

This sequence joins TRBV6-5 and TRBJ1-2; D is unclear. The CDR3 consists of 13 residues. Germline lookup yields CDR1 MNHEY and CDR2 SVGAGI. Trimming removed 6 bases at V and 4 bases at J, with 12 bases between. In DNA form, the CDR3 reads TGTGCCAGCAGGAGGAGGATGGTCTATGGCTACACCTTC. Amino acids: CASRRRMVYGYTF.

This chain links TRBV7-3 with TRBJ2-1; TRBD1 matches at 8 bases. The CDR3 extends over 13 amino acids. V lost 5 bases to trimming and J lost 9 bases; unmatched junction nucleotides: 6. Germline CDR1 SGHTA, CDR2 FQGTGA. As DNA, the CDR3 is TGTGCCAGCAGCCAGGGGGCGAGCGGTGAGCAGTTCTTC. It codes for CASSQGASGEQFF.

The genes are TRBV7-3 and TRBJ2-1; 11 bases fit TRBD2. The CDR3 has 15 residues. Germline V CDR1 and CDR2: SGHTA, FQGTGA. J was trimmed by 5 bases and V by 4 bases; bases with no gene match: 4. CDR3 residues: CASSYGTSGNNEQFF. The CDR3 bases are TGTGCCAGCAGCTATGGGACTAGCGGCAACAATGAGCAGTTCTTC.

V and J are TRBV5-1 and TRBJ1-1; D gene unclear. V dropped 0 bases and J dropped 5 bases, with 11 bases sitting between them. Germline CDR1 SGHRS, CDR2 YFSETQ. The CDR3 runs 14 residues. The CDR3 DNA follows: TGCGCCAGCAGCTTGGCCCTCAGGAAGACTGAAGCTTTCTTT. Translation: CASSLALRKTEAFF.

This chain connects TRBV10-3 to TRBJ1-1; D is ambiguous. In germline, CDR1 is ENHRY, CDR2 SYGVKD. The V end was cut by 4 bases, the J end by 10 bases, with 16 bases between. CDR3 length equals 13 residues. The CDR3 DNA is TGTGCCATCAGTGGCCGCTTCCAGGACTCAGCTTTCTTT. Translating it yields CAISGRFQDSAFF.

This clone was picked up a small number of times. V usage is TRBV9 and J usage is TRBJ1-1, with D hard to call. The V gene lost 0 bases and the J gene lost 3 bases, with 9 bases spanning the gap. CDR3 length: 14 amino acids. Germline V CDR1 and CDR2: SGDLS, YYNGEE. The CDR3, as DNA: TGTGCCAGCAGCGTAGAGACCCGGGACACTGAAGCTTTCTTT. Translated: CASSVETRDTEAFF.

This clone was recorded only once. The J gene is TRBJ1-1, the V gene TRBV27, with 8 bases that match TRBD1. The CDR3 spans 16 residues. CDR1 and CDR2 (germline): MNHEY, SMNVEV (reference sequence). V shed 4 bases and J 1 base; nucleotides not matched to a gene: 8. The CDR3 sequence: CASSSLPGTGNTEAFF. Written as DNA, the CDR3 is TGTGCCAGCAGTTCTCTTCCCGGGACAGGGAACACTGAAGCTTTCTTT.

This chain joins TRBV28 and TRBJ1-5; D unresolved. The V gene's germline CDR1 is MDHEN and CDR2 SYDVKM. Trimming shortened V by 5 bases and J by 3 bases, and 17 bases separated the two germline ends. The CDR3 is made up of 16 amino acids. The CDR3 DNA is TGTGCCAGCAGTCCCCCCAGGCCCGGCGCCAATCAGCCCCAGCATTTT. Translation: CASSPPRPGANQPQHF.

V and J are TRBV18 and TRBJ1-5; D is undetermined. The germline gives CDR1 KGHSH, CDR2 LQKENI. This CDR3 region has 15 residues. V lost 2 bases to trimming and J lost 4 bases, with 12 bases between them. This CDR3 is CASSPGGAGNQPQHF. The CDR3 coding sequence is TGTGCCAGCTCACCAGGAGGAGCCGGGAATCAGCCCCAGCATTTT.

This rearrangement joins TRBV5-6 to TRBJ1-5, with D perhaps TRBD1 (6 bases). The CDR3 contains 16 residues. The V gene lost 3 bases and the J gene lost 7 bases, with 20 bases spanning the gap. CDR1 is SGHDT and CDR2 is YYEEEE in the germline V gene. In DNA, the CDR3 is TGTGCCAGCAGCTCCCTGGGGGGGCTAGAGGAACAGCCCCAGCATTTT. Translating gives CASSSLGGLEEQPQHF.

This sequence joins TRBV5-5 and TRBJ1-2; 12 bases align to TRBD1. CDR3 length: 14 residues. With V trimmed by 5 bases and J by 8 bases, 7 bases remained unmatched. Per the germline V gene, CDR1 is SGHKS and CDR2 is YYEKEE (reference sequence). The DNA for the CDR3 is TGTGCCAGCAGTCAGGGACAGGGGGCGCGGGGCTACACCTTC. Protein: CASSQGQGARGYTF.

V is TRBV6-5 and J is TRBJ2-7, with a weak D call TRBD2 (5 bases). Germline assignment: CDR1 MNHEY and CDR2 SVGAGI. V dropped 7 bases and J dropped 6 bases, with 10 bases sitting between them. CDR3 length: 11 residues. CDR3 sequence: CASTVGGEQYF. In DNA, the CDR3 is TGTGCCAGCACGGTCGGAGGCGAGCAGTACTTC.

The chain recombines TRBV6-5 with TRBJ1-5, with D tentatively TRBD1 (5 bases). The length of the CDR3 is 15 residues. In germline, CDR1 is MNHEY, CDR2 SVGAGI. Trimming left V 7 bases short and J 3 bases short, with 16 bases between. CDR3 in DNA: TGTGCCAGCATATGGTTTAGGGACTCCAATCAGCCCCAGCATTTT. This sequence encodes CASIWFRDSNQPQHF.

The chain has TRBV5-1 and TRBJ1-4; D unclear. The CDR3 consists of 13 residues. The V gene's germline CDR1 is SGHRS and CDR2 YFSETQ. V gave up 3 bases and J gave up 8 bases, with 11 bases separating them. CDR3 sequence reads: CASSSPSDEKLFF. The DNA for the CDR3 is TGCGCCAGCAGCTCCCCTAGCGACGAAAAACTGTTTTTT.